The 13 T cell receptor beta chains reported below all come from one sample, sequenced in a study of vaccination effects on CD4 cells after COVID-19. Profiled with immunoSEQ multiplex PCR; TCRdb holds only in-frame clones, not every one. The sample has 30,000 to 40,000 clones; roughly 70% are singletons. Sequencing was preceded by expansion of antigen-specific CD4+ T cells with viral peptide pools in the ViraFEST assay. Culturing for 10 days preceded CD4+ T cell isolation. Negative nucleocapsid antibody tests before and after vaccination confirmed no previous SARS-CoV-2 infection. These receptors have no known antigen. Sequencing used CD4+ T cells from PBMCs cultured with SARS-CoV-2 spike peptides, obtained before COVID-19 vaccination. The receptors come from a human donor who received a COVID-19 vaccine.

This clone was counted only a few times. The chain's CDR3 is CASSPQTGYRFF. DNA for the CDR3: TGTGCCAGCAGCCCCCAGACAGGGTATCGGTTCTTC. This chain connects TRBV5-8 to TRBJ2-1; 7 nucleotides match TRBD1. Germline V lookup: CDR1 SGHTS, CDR2 YDEGEE. The ends lost 4 bases at V and 15 bases at J; junction bases unmatched: 10. The CDR3 covers 12 residues.

The chain couples TRBV2 to TRBJ2-5; D might be TRBD2 (6 bases). The germline V gene encodes CDR1 SNHLY and CDR2 FYNNEI. The V end lost 2 bases, the J end lost 2 bases, and 12 bases lay between the germline ends. The CDR3 spans 15 residues. The CDR3 bases are TGTGCCAGCAGTGAATGGGGGGTGAGACAAGAGACCCAGTACTTC. It specifies CASSEWGVRQETQYF.

V and J are TRBV5-4 and TRBJ2-3, with unresolved D. This CDR3 region has 14 residues. The V end lost 1 base, the J end lost 2 bases, and 8 bases lay between the germline ends. CDR1 and CDR2 (germline): SGHNT, YYREEE (reference sequence). CDR3 DNA: TGTGCCAGCAGCTTGCAACCCGACACAGATACGCAGTATTTT. As protein: CASSLQPDTDTQYF. The variable domain in full, completed from reference TRBV5-4 and TRBJ2-3, reads ETGVTQSPTHLIKTRGQQVTLRCSSQSGHNTVSWYQQALGQGPQFIFQYYREEENGRGNFPPRFSGLQFPNYSSELNVNALELDDSALYLCASSLQPDTDTQYFGPGTRLTVL.

The chain employs TRBV6-5 and TRBJ2-7, with D perhaps TRBD2 (5 bases). The CDR3 runs 15 residues. V dropped 4 bases and J dropped 2 bases, with 15 bases sitting between them. Germline V gene sequence: CDR1 MNHEY, CDR2 SVGAGI. As DNA, the CDR3 is TGTGCCAGCAGTTTTGCAGCGCTCGGGACCTACGAGCAGTACTTC. Residues: CASSFAALGTYEQYF.

The J gene is TRBJ1-6, the V gene TRBV4-1, with a tentative D call TRBD1 (5 bases). Trimming removed 0 bases from V and 8 bases from J, with 11 bases in between. CDR1 is MGHRA and CDR2 is YSYEKL in the germline V gene. This CDR3 spans 15 amino acids. The CDR3 sequence: CASSQDTPGYSPLHF. The CDR3 DNA sequence: TGCGCCAGCAGCCAAGATACCCCAGGGTATTCACCCCTCCACTTT.

This clone was observed a single time. The V gene is TRBV7-9, the J gene TRBJ2-3, with 7 nucleotides matching TRBD2. The CDR3 has 17 amino acids. Germline V gene lookup returns CDR1 SEHNR and CDR2 FQNEAQ (reference sequence). The ends lost 1 base at V and 2 bases at J; junction bases unmatched: 9. The CDR3: CASSLGTRDYNTDTQYF. CDR3 sequence (DNA): TGTGCCAGCAGCTTAGGGACTCGGGACTACAACACAGATACGCAGTATTTT. Looking up the rest from reference TRBV7-9 and TRBJ2-3 gives the full variable domain: DTGVSQNPRHKITKRGQNVTFRCDPISEHNRLYWYRQTLGQGPEFLTYFQNEAQLEKSRLLSDRFSAERPKGSFSTLEIQRTEQGDSAMYLCASSLGTRDYNTDTQYFGPGTRLTVL.

The chain carries TRBV10-3 and TRBJ2-5, with TRBD1 identical over 8 bases. Trimming took 5 bases from V and 4 from J; bases not matched to a gene: 6. The germline gives CDR1 ENHRY, CDR2 SYGVKD. CDR3 size: 14 residues. The CDR3 region is CAISSTGGIETQYF. The CDR3 DNA reads as TGTGCCATCAGTTCAACAGGGGGGATAGAGACCCAGTACTTC.

V and J are TRBV6-5 and TRBJ1-5; no definite D call. Germline V gives CDR1 MNHEY, CDR2 SVGAGI. Trimming removed 5 bases from V and 2 bases from J, with 4 bases in between. This CDR3 spans 12 amino acids. The CDR3 protein is CASSTRNQPQHF. In DNA form, the CDR3 reads TGTGCCAGCAGTACCCGCAATCAGCCCCAGCATTTT.

V gene TRBV28 combines with J gene TRBJ1-4; D remains unclear. V was clipped by 7 bases and J by 7 bases, with 7 bases between them. The CDR3 is 11 amino acids. Germline loops: CDR1 MDHEN, CDR2 SYDVKM. The CDR3 bases are TGTGCCAGCACCTCGACTGAAAAACTGTTTTTT. Translation: CASTSTEKLFF. Full variable domain (rest looked up from reference TRBV28 and TRBJ1-4): DVKVTQSSRYLVKRTGEKVFLECVQDMDHENMFWYRQDPGLGLRLIYFSYDVKMKEKGDIPEGYSVSREKKERFSLILESASTNQTSMYLCASTSTEKLFFGSGTQLSVL.

This chain connects TRBV5-4 to TRBJ2-3; either TRBD1 or TRBD2 may supply D (6 bases each). The CDR3 is made up of 14 amino acids. V was pared by 2 bases and J by 5 bases, with 12 bases between. Germline assignment: CDR1 SGHNT and CDR2 YYREEE (reference sequence). The DNA for the CDR3 is TGTGCCAGCAGCTTTCAGGGGAGGAGAGATACGCAGTATTTT. The encoded protein is CASSFQGRRDTQYF.

The J gene is TRBJ1-3, the V gene TRBV6-5; D is possibly TRBD1 (5 bases). The V gene's germline CDR1 is MNHEY and CDR2 SVGAGI. V was cut by 8 bases and J by 4 bases, with 15 bases left in between. The CDR3 is made up of 14 amino acids. DNA of the CDR3: TGTGCCAGCTACCGGGACCGACTAGGAAACACCATATATTTT. This encodes CASYRDRLGNTIYF.

This clone has only one observation. Germline and junction disagree at one end, which may indicate a read error. The chain joins TRBV7-7 to TRBJ2-3; D not resolved. This CDR3 is 14 amino acids long. Germline CDR1 is SSHAT and CDR2 is FNYEAQ (reference sequence). The chain's CDR3 is CASSLSQGTDTQYF. The CDR3 DNA follows: TGTGCTAGCAGCTTGAGTCAGGGCACAGATACGCAGTATTTT.

The chain has TRBV20-1 and TRBJ2-7; D call uncertain. Germline CDR1 is DFQATT and CDR2 is SNEGSKA (reference sequence). V shed 3 bases and J shed 5 bases, with 8 bases lying between them. CDR3 length equals 11 residues. The CDR3 coding sequence is TGCAGTGCTAGTGCGGACCACGAGCAGTACTTC. Amino acids: CSASADHEQYF.